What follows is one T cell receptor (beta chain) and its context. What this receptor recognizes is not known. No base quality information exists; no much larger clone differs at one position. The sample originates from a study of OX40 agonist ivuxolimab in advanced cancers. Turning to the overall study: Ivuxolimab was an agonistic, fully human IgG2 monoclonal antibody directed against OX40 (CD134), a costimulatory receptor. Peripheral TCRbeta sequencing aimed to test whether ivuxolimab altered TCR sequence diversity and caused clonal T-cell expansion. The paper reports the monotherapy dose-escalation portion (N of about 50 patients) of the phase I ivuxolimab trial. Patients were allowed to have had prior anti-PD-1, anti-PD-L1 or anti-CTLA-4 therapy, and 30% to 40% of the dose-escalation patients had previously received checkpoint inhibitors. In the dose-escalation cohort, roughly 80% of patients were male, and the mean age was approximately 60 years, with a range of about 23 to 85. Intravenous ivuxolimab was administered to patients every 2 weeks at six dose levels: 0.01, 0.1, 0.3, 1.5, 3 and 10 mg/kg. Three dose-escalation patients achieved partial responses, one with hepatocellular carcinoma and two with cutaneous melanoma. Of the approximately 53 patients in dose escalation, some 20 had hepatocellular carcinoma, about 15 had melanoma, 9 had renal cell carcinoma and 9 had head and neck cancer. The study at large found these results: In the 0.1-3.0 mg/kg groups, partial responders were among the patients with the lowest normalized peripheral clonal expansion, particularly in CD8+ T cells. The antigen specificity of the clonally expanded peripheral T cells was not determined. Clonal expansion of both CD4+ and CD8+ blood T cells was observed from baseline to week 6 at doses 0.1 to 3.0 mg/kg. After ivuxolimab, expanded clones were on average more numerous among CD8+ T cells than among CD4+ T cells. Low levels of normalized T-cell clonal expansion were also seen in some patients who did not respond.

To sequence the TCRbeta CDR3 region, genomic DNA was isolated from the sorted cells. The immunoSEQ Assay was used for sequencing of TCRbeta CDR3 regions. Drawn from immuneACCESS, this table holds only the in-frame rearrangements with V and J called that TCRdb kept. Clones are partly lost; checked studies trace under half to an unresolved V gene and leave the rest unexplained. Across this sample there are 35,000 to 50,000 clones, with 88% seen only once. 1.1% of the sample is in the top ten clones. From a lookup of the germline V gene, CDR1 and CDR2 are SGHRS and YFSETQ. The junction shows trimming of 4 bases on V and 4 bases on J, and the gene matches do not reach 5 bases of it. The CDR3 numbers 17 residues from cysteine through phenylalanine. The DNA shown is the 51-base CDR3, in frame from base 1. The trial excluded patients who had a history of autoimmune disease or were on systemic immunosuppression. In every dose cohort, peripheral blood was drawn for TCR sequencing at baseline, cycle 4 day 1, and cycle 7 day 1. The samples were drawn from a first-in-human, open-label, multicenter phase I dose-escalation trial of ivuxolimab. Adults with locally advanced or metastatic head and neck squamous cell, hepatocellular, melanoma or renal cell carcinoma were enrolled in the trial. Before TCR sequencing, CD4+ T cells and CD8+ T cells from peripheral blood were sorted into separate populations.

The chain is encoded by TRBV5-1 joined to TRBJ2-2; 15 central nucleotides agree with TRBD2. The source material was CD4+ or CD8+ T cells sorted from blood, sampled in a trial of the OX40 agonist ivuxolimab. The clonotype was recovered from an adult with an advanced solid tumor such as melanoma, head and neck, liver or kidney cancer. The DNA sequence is TGCGCCAGCAGCCGGACTAGCGGGAGGGCCGGCACCGGGGAGCTGTTTTTT. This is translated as CASSRTSGRAGTGELFF.